Included here is one TCR beta chain sequence, with context. No antigen is known for it. This record comes from a study of shared clonotypes between healthy human individuals. Notes on the study in general: A handful of donors held about 5.1% of naive CD4 clonotypes in common.

V lost 2 bases and J lost 1, with 11 bases in between. Germline V gene lookup returns CDR1 MNHNS and CDR2 SASEGT. The CDR3 length is 15 residues. TCRdb keeps only in-frame clones here, not all; method: immunoSEQ multiplex PCR. The repertoire has around 700,000 clones, less than 80% of them found once; the top ten carry 1.5% to 2%. The sequenced sample consisted of memory CD4+ T cells sorted from blood. The subset denotes: CD45RA-negative fraction. V gene TRBV6-1 combines with J gene TRBJ1-2, with D possibly being TRBD1 (5 bases). The TCR sequence derives from a young woman in good health. The CDR3 DNA follows: TGTGCCAGCAGTGAACCGGGACGGATTAACTATGGCTACACCTTC. Translation: CASSEPGRINYGYTF.